This T cell receptor (beta chain) was sequenced in a study of identical twins. Via MiXCR, TCRdb re-called the 5' RACE reads, giving one row per CDR3 protein. The sample shows fewer than 250,000 distinct CDR3 sequences, 15% to 20% of them seen only once. In germline, CDR1 is SGHKS, CDR2 YYEKEE (reference sequence). V lost 10 bases to trimming and J lost 5 bases; unmatched junction nucleotides: 12. This CDR3 region has 15 residues. The sample also formed part of further work on T cells expressing NK-cell markers.

V is TRBV5-5 and J is TRBJ2-5; the match to TRBD2 covers 12 bases. The clonotype was recovered from a woman under 30 in good health. Sequencing was carried out using CD8+ T cells sorted from blood. The CDR3 DNA reads TGTGCCTGCGAACACTCCGGGACTAGCGGGGAGACCCAGTACTTC. Residues: CACEHSGTSGETQYF. Together with reference TRBV5-5 and TRBJ2-5, the CDR3 gives the full variable domain: DAGVTQSPTHLIKTRGQQVTLRCSPISGHKSVSWYQQVLGQGPQFIFQYYEKEERGRGNFPDRFSARQFPNYSSELNVNALLLGDSALYLCACEHSGTSGETQYFGPGTRLLVL.